Below are 28 T cell receptor beta chains sequenced from a single sample in a study of regulatory T cells in long-lasting Graves disease (dated by TCRdb to the early 2020s). Library creation used multiplex PCR. TCRdb records Illumina HiSeq 4000 as the sequencer. TCR beta libraries were built with iRepertoire HTBI primers and Arm-PCR amplification of CDR3 regions. The public reads were reprocessed in TCRdb via fastp at Q25 and MiXCR, keeping in-frame beta chains. Each record represents a unique CDR3 protein, reported with the most common genes and DNA among its rows. The sample has hundreds of thousands of distinct CDR3 sequences on record, about a sixth of them singletons. Roughly 27% of the sample rests with the top ten. The sample's time point label, in plain terms: newly diagnosed GD, antithyroid drugs for less than 3 months. RNA was extracted from PBMCs in TRIzol for both TCR sequencing and RNA sequencing.

The sample was also linked to a second study, of T cells in Graves' hyperthyroidism and ophthalmopathy.

Sequencing used peripheral blood mononuclear cells (PBMCs), obtained at new diagnosis, from a patient treated with antithyroid drugs. The origin of the receptors is a man between 35 and 55 years old with Graves disease. Donor details come from another sample of the same person, matched by shared clones.

This clonotype was seen repeatedly, ten times or more. This sequence joins TRBV28 and TRBJ2-2; no reliable D call. There are 15 residues in the CDR3. Germline V lookup: CDR1 MDHEN, CDR2 SYDVKM. V lost 0 bases, J lost 3 bases, and 8 bases lay in between. Here the CDR3 reads CASSLWSVDTGELFF. The CDR3 DNA reads as TGTGCCAGCAGTTTATGGTCGGTCGACACCGGGGAGCTGTTTTTT.

This clonotype has more than one count but fewer than ten. The chain employs TRBV11-3 and TRBJ2-5, with D tentatively TRBD2 (7 bases). The V and J ends lost 5 bases and 1 base respectively, with 14 bases between them. Germline V gene data show CDR1 as SGHNT and CDR2 as YENEEA. CDR3 length equals 15 residues. This chain's CDR3 is CASSPGGPVQETQYF. The CDR3 nucleotides read TGTGCCAGCAGCCCCGGGGGGCCTGTCCAAGAGACCCAGTACTTC.

The V gene is TRBV19, the J gene TRBJ2-1; 12 bases are a match to TRBD2. The germline CDR1 and CDR2 sequences are LNHDA and SQIVND (reference sequence). V dropped 4 bases and J dropped 8; count of bases not matched to a gene: 9. The CDR3 sequence is 16 residues long. CDR3 residues: CASSTRTSGVPDEQFF. The CDR3 DNA sequence: TGTGCCAGTAGTACACGGACTAGCGGGGTTCCCGATGAGCAGTTCTTC.

The chain is built from TRBV5-1 and TRBJ1-4, with unresolved D. The CDR3 contains 16 residues. Trimming took 4 bases from V and 0 from J, leaving 13 bases between them. CDR1 is SGHRS, CDR2 YFSETQ, per germline. DNA of the CDR3: TGCGCCAGCAGCCTCGCCGATCAAGCAACTAATGAAAAACTGTTTTTT. This encodes CASSLADQATNEKLFF.

V is TRBV6-1 and J is TRBJ2-3; 7 bases match TRBD1. The CDR3 totals 15 residues. CDR1 and CDR2 (germline): MNHNS, SASEGT. The trim removed 6 bases at V and 0 bases at J, leaving 6 bases unmatched. This CDR3 is CASRRTGKSTDTQYF. CDR3 nucleotides: TGTGCCAGCAGGAGGACAGGAAAAAGCACAGATACGCAGTATTTT.

Many counts were recorded for this clonotype. The CDR3 spells CASSFAGAETQYF. As DNA, the CDR3 is TGTGCCAGCAGCTTTGCAGGGGCAGAGACCCAGTACTTC. This chain joins TRBV11-2 and TRBJ2-5; TRBD1 is a possible D gene (6 bases). The germline V and J ends were trimmed by 3 bases and 4 bases, with 9 bases remaining between them. From germline, CDR1 is SGHAT and CDR2 FQNNGV. This CDR3 spans 13 amino acids. Supplemented by reference TRBV11-2 and TRBJ2-5, the full variable domain reads EAGVAQSPRYKIIEKRQSVAFWCNPISGHATLYWYQQILGQGPKLLIQFQNNGVVDDSQLPKDRFSAERLKGVDSTLKIQPAKLEDSAVYLCASSFAGAETQYFGPGTRLLVL.

This clonotype was seen many times. The chain links TRBV18 to TRBJ1-6, with 9 bases fitting TRBD1. The trim removed 8 bases at V and 7 bases at J, leaving 9 bases unmatched. The CDR3 consists of 15 residues. Germline V lookup: CDR1 KGHSH, CDR2 LQKENI. In DNA, the CDR3 is TGTGCCAGCAGCCCAGGGACAGGGAGCAATTCACCCCTCCACTTT. It specifies CASSPGTGSNSPLHF.

The chain recombines TRBV20-1 with TRBJ1-1; TRBD1 matches at 11 bases. The CDR3 runs 15 residues. The junction had 4 bases not matched to a gene; V was cut back by 3 bases and J by 1 base. In germline, CDR1 is DFQATT, CDR2 SNEGSKA (reference sequence). In DNA form, the CDR3 reads TGCAGTGCTAGGGGCGGGACAGGGGGGAACACTGAAGCTTTCTTT. Translating it yields CSARGGTGGNTEAFF.

This clonotype occurred many times. The chain links TRBV7-3 to TRBJ2-1; tentative D call: TRBD1 (5 bases). Between the trimmed V and J ends, which lost 0 bases and 6 bases, there was a span of 12 bases. CDR1 is SGHTA, CDR2 FQGTGA, per germline. CDR3 length: 15 residues. The CDR3 sequence: CASSLTVGVFNEQFF. The CDR3 nucleotides read TGTGCCAGCAGCTTAACCGTAGGGGTTTTCAATGAGCAGTTCTTC. Full variable domain (missing parts from reference TRBV7-3 and TRBJ2-1): GAGVSQTPSNKVTEKGKYVELRCDPISGHTALYWYRQSLGQGPEFLIYFQGTGAADDSGLPNDRFFAVRPEGSVSTLKIQRTERGDSAVYLCASSLTVGVFNEQFFGPGTRLTVL.

A few counts support this clonotype. The V and J genes are TRBV20-1 and TRBJ1-4; perhaps TRBD1 as D (5 bases). Trimming pared 6 bases from V and 0 bases from J, leaving 26 bases between. The CDR3 runs to 19 residues. Germline V gene lookup returns CDR1 DFQATT and CDR2 SNEGSKA (reference sequence). The CDR3 sequence is CSAPSFGTAKDSTNEKLFF. The CDR3 bases are TGCAGTGCCCCCTCTTTTGGGACGGCGAAAGATTCAACTAATGAAAAACTGTTTTTT.

This clonotype was counted a few times. This may arise from a read error, as a much more abundant clone is one base away. This chain uses TRBV6-1 with TRBJ2-7; TRBD1 matches 8 bases. The germline gives CDR1 MNHNS, CDR2 SASEGT. This CDR3 contains 14 residues. Here the CDR3 DNA reads TGTGCCAGCAGACGGACAGGGCGATCCTACGAGCGGTACTTC. Translation: CASRRTGRSYERYF.

This clonotype was seen ten or more times. V is TRBV4-3 and J is TRBJ2-5; 8 bases line up with TRBD1. The V gene's germline CDR1 is LGHNA and CDR2 YSLEER. The CDR3 is 14 residues long. V was clipped by 0 bases and J by 4 bases; unmatched bases: 1. The CDR3 sequence is CASSQETGGETQYF. CDR3 nucleotides: TGCGCCAGCAGCCAAGAAACAGGGGGAGAGACCCAGTACTTC.

This clonotype was seen repeatedly, ten times or more. The chain joins TRBV6-5 to TRBJ2-7; D remains unclear. Germline values: CDR1 MNHEY, CDR2 SVGAGI. This CDR3 is built from 14 residues. The ends were cut back, 0 bases at V and 2 bases at J, with 8 bases in the middle. The CDR3 sequence: CASSYSVATYEQYF. DNA for the CDR3: TGTGCCAGCAGTTACTCGGTAGCTACCTACGAGCAGTACTTC.

This chain joins TRBV7-2 and TRBJ1-3; D not certain. Germline V lookup: CDR1 SGHTA, CDR2 FQGNSA. The CDR3 is made up of 15 amino acids. V was clipped by 2 bases and J by 4 bases, with 12 bases between them. CDR3 nucleotides: TGTGCCAGCAGCTTAATGCTCGGGCTAGGAAACACCATATATTTT. This sequence encodes CASSLMLGLGNTIYF.

The rearrangement uses TRBV5-1 and TRBJ2-1, with 7 bases aligning to TRBD1. The CDR3 is 16 residues long. The germline gives CDR1 SGHRS, CDR2 YFSETQ. Unmatched junction bases numbered 8, after V lost 5 bases and J lost 0 bases. CDR3 DNA: TGCGCCAGCAGAGCCGATACAGGGGTCTCCTACAATGAGCAGTTCTTC. It translates to CASRADTGVSYNEQFF.

V usage is TRBV7-3 and J usage is TRBJ2-2, with TRBD2 matching over 8 bases. The CDR3 consists of 16 residues. V lost 5 bases and J lost 7; bases outside the gene matches: 12. Germline CDR1 and CDR2: SGHTA and FQGTGA. The CDR3, as DNA: TGTGCCAGCAGCGCTCCGGGGGGGCACGGTATCGGGGAGCTGTTTTTT. Translated: CASSAPGGHGIGELFF.

The chain combines TRBV6-1 with TRBJ1-6; D is possibly TRBD1 (5 bases). The ends were cut back, 6 bases at V and 4 bases at J, with 10 bases in the middle. CDR3 length equals 14 residues. The germline gives CDR1 MNHNS, CDR2 SASEGT. The CDR3 DNA reads as TGTGCCAGCAGAAAACAGGAGTATAATTCACCCCTCCACTTT. Translated, it gives CASRKQEYNSPLHF.

The table lists this clonotype with many counts. The rearrangement joins TRBV7-9 to TRBJ2-5, with 7 bases lining up with TRBD1. The germline V gene encodes CDR1 SEHNR and CDR2 FQNEAQ (reference sequence). CDR3 length: 16 residues. The V and J ends lost 1 base and 1 base, in that order; junction bases with no gene match: 6. The CDR3 sequence: CASSLEGTVPQETQYF. Written as DNA, the CDR3 is TGTGCCAGCAGCTTAGAGGGGACAGTTCCCCAAGAGACCCAGTACTTC. The entire variable domain, with the rest obtained from reference TRBV7-9 and TRBJ2-5, is as follows: DTGVSQNPRHKITKRGQNVTFRCDPISEHNRLYWYRQTLGQGPEFLTYFQNEAQLEKSRLLSDRFSAERPKGSFSTLEIQRTEQGDSAMYLCASSLEGTVPQETQYFGPGTRLLVL.

As to this clonotype: This is likely an artifact of a read error, given a far larger clone one base away. CDR3 amino acids: CACRVESTNEQFF. CDR3 sequence (DNA): TGTGCCTGCAGAGTCGAGTCGACGAATGAGCAGTTCTTC. The genes are TRBV10-1 and TRBJ2-1; D unclear. The CDR3 is 13 residues long. The germline gives CDR1 WNHNN, CDR2 SYGVQD (reference sequence).

At least ten counts were recorded for this clonotype. This chain joins TRBV3-1 and TRBJ2-7; 7 nucleotides match TRBD1. CDR1 and CDR2 (germline): LGHDT, YNNKEL (reference sequence). Trimming removed 3 bases from V and 3 bases from J; junction bases left unmatched: 8. The CDR3 contains 15 residues. The CDR3 loop is CASSQAPGTVYEQYF. The CDR3 DNA sequence: TGTGCCAGCAGCCAGGCACCCGGGACAGTCTACGAGCAGTACTTC.

This clonotype was detected ten times or more. V gene TRBV5-1 combines with J gene TRBJ1-1; D ambiguous. The CDR3 length is 13 residues. Germline-derived CDR1 and CDR2 are SGHRS and YFSETQ. Between the trimmed V and J ends, which lost 6 bases and 1 base, there was a span of 10 bases. This CDR3 reads CASTISPNTEAFF. DNA of the CDR3: TGCGCCAGCACCATAAGTCCGAACACTGAAGCTTTCTTT.

This clonotype was detected a few times. The chain combines TRBV29-1 with TRBJ1-3; D uncertain. V dropped 7 bases and J dropped 4 bases, with 20 bases sitting between them. This CDR3 comprises 15 residues. Germline V CDR1 and CDR2: SQVTM, ANQGSEA. In DNA form, the CDR3 reads TGCAGCGCCGGGAGACCGGGAGTCGAGGGAAACACCATATATTTT. Its translation: CSAGRPGVEGNTIYF.

As regards this clonotype: It may be a read error: a sequence one base away is much more abundant. J is TRBJ2-7 and V is TRBV5-1; 8 nucleotides match TRBD1. After removal of 4 bases from V and 2 bases from J, the junction contained 8 bases not matched to a gene. Germline V lookup: CDR1 SGHRS, CDR2 YFSETQ. The CDR3 runs to 15 residues. CDR3 bases: TGCGCCAGCAGCCCGGACAGGGACCTAACCTACGAGCAGTACTTC. Protein: CASSPDRDLTYEQYF. Combining the CDR3 with reference TRBV5-1 and TRBJ2-7 gives the whole variable domain KAGVTQTPRYLIKTRGQQVTLSCSPISGHRSVSWYQQTPGQGLQFLFEYFSETQRNKGNFPGRFSGRQFSNSRSEMNVSTLELGDSALYLCASSPDRDLTYEQYFGPGTRLTVT.

This clonotype has a count of ten or more. The V call is TRBV7-2, the J call TRBJ2-3, with D perhaps matching TRBD1 (6 bases). Germline CDR1 and CDR2: SGHTA and FQGNSA. Trimming shortened V by 1 base and J by 1 base, and 9 bases separated the two germline ends. CDR3 length: 15 amino acids. In DNA, the CDR3 is TGTGCCAGCAGCTTAGTATACAGGGGCACAGATACGCAGTATTTT. It translates to CASSLVYRGTDTQYF.

At least ten counts were recorded for this clonotype. This chain connects TRBV6-1 to TRBJ2-5; 9 nucleotides agree with TRBD1. CDR1 is MNHNS, CDR2 SASEGT, per germline. V shed 5 bases, J shed 5 bases, and the junction held 6 bases outside the gene matches. This CDR3 has 14 amino acids. This CDR3 is CASSTTGGRETQYF. The CDR3 coding sequence is TGTGCCAGCAGTACCACAGGGGGCAGGGAGACCCAGTACTTC.

This clonotype was recorded many times. The rearrangement links TRBV5-1 to TRBJ1-6; TRBD1 matches at 10 bases. Germline CDR1 SGHRS, CDR2 YFSETQ. The CDR3 consists of 15 residues. With 1 base clipped from V and 9 bases from J, the junction kept 4 bases outside the gene matches. CDR3 coding DNA: TGCGCCAGCAGCTTGTTAGGACAGGGGGTTTCACCCCTCCACTTT. Translated, it gives CASSLLGQGVSPLHF.

In this sample, this clonotype turned up many times. This chain links TRBV12-3 or TRBV12-4 with TRBJ2-5; 7 nucleotides align to TRBD1. Trimming at V came to 6 bases and at J to 2 bases, leaving 3 bases not matched to a gene. This CDR3 contains 13 residues. Here the CDR3 reads CASRTGFQETQYF. The CDR3 DNA is TGTGCCAGCAGGACAGGGTTTCAAGAGACCCAGTACTTC.

This clonotype was picked up many times. CDR3 coding DNA: TGTGCCAGCAGCCTCCAGGGGTGGGGATATAGCAATCAGCCCCAGCATTTT. Its protein is CASSLQGWGYSNQPQHF. This chain joins TRBV12-3 or TRBV12-4 and TRBJ1-5; D possibly corresponds to TRBD1 (6 bases). V lost 6 bases and J lost 0, with 18 bases in between. This CDR3 is 17 amino acids long.